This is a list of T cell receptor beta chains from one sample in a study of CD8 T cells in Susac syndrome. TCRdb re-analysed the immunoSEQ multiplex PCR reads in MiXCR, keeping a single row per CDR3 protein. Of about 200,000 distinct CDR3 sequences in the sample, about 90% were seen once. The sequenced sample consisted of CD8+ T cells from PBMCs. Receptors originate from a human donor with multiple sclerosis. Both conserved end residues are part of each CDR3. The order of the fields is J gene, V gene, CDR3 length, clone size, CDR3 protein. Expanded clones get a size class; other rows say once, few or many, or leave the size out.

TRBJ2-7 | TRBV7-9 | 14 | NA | CASSRQGNQDEQYF
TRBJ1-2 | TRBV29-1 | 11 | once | CSVGPRLGYTF
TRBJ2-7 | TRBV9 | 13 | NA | CASSVGSGNEQYF
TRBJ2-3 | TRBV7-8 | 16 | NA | CASSFMGGRGTDTQYF
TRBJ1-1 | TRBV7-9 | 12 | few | CASNPGGTEAFF
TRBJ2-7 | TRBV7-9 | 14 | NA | CASSLTDREHEQYF
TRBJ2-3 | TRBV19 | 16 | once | CASSIEGLAGTDTQYF
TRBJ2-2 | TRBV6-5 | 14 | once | CASSYSVGSGELFF
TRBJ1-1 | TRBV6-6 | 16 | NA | CASSYSMTAPRAEAFF
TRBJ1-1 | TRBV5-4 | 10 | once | CASSLGEAFF
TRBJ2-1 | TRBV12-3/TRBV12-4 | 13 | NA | CASSLAGGAEQFF
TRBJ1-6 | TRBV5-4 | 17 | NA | CASSVGDPGQLNSPLHF
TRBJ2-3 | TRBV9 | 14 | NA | CASSDGDSADTQYF
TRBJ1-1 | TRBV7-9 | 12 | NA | CASSLADPEAFF